Included here is one T cell receptor beta chain sequence, with context. What it binds is unknown. The sample belongs to a study of blood T cells in healthy people across ages. Combining a sample-barcoded 5' primer with a J-beta primer mix, a second PCR ran for roughly 7 to 12 cycles. TCRdb passed the 5' RACE reads through MiXCR, listing each CDR3 protein once. Here the sample spans 1.5 million to 2 million distinct CDR3 sequences, just under 50% being singletons. Study conclusions and caveats: Age showed a roughly linear inverse relationship with TCR beta diversity per million T cells.

Donors were systemically healthy Caucasian individuals from Russia aged 6 to 90 years. The authors drew approximately 10 milliliters of peripheral blood from each donor. The CDR3 runs 15 residues. The germline V and J ends were trimmed by 1 base and 0 bases, with 8 bases remaining between them. The V gene's germline CDR1 is SGHTA and CDR2 FQGTGA. This receptor was identified in a middle-aged woman in good health. Material for sequencing was blood. The V call is TRBV7-3, the J call TRBJ2-3; D gene unclear. CDR3 sequence: CASSLKESSTDTQYF. Written as DNA, the CDR3 is TGTGCCAGCAGCTTAAAGGAATCTAGCACAGATACGCAGTATTTT.